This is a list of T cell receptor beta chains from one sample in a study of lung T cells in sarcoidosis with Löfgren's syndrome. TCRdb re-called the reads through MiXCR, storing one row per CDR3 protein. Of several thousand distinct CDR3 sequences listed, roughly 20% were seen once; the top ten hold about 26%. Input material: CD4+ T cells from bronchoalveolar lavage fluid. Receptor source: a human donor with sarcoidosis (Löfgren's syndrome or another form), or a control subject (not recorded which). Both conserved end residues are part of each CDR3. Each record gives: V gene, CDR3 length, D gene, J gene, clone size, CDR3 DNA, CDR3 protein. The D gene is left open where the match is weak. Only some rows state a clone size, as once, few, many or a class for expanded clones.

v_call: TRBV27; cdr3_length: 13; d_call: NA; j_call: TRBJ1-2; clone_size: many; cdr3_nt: TGTGCCAGCAGTGAGGTTGGTTCGGCTGGCTACACCTTC; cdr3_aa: CASSEVGSAGYTF
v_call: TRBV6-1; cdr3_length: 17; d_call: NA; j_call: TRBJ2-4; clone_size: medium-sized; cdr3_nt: TGTGCCAGCAGTGAAGTGGGGGGCAGGGGATTCAAAAACATTCAGTACTTC; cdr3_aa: CASSEVGGRGFKNIQYF
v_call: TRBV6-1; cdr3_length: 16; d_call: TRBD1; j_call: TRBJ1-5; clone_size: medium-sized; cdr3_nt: TGTGCCACCCAAGCCGGGACAGGAATTAGCAATCAGCCCCAGCATTTT; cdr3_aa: CATQAGTGISNQPQHF
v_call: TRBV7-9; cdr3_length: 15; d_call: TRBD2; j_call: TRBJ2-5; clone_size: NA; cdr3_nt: TGTGCCAGCAGCTTAGGTGGTAGCGGGAAAGAGACCCAGTACTTC; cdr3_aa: CASSLGGSGKETQYF
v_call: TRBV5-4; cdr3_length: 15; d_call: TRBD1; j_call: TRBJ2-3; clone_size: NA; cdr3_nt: TGTGCCAGCAGCTCCCGGACAGGGGCGAGGGATACGCAGTATTTT; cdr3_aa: CASSSRTGARDTQYF
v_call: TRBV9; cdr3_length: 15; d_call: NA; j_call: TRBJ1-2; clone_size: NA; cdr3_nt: TGTGCCAGCAGCGTAGAGGGCAGTCCTAACTATGGCTACACCTTC; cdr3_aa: CASSVEGSPNYGYTF
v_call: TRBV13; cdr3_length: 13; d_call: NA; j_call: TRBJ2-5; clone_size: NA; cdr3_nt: TGTGCCAGCAGAAGTGGGATCCAAGAGACCCAGTACTTC; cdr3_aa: CASRSGIQETQYF
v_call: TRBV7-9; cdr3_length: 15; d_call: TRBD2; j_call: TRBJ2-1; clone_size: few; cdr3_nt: TGTGCCAGCAGCCTACTAGCGGGGGGGCTGAATGAGCAGTTCTTC; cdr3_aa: CASSLLAGGLNEQFF
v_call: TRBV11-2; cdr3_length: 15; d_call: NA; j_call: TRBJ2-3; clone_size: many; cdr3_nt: TGTGCCAGCAGCTTAAGCCGGGGGGCCGCAGATACGCAGTATTTT; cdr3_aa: CASSLSRGAADTQYF
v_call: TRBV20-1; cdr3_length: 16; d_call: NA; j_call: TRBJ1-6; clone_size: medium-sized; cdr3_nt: TGCAGTGCTAGAGATCGTCAAAATTTGGGAAATTCACCCCTCCACTTT; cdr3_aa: CSARDRQNLGNSPLHF
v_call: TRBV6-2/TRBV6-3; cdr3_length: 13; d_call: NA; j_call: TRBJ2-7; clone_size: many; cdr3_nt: TGTGCCAGCAGTTTCCAGACTATGGGCGAGCAGTACTTC; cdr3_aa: CASSFQTMGEQYF
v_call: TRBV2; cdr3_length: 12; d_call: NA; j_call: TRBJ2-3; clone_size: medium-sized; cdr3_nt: TGTGCCAGCAGTGCTGGTCCAGATACGCAGTATTTT; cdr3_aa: CASSAGPDTQYF
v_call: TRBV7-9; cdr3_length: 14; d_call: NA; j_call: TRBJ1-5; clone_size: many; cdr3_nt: TGTGCCAGCAGCCCCCCGGGGAGCAATCAGCCCCAGCATTTT; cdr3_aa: CASSPPGSNQPQHF
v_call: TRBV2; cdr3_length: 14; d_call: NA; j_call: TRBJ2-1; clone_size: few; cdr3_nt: TGTGCCAGCAGTGAAGGAGCGGGCCCAGTTGAGCAGTTCTTC; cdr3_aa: CASSEGAGPVEQFF
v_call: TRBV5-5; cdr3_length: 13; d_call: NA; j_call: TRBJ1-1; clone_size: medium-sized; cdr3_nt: TGTGCCAGCAGCTTGGGCAGCGCAAATGAAGCTTTCTTT; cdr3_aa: CASSLGSANEAFF
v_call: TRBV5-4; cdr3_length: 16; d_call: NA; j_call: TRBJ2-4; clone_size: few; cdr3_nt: TGTGCCAGCAGCTTGGTAGGGCACTCCCCTGCCGGCATTCAGTACTTC; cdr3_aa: CASSLVGHSPAGIQYF
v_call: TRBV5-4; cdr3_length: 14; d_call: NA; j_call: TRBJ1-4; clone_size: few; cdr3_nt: TGTGCCAGCAGCTCGGGACAAAATAATGAAAAACTGTTTTTT; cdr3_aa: CASSSGQNNEKLFF
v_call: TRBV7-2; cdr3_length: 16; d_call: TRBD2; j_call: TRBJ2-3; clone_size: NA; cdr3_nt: TGTGCCAGCAACCGACGGGCTAGCGGGCGCACAGATACGCAGTATTTT; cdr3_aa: CASNRRASGRTDTQYF
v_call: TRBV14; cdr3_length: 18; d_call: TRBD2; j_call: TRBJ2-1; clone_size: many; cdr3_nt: TGTGCCAGCAGCCAAGACGTTCTTTTCGGGGGGGCCTACAATGAGCAGTTCTTC; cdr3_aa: CASSQDVLFGGAYNEQFF
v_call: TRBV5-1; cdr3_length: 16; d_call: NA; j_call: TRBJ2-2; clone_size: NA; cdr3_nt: TGCGCCAGCAGCCCGGGTCTCCATGCTAACACCGGGGAGCTGTTTTTT; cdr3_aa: CASSPGLHANTGELFF
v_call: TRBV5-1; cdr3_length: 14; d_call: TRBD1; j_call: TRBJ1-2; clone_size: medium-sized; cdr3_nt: TGCGCCAGCAGCTTGGAGGGACAGATCTATGGCTACACCTTC; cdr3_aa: CASSLEGQIYGYTF
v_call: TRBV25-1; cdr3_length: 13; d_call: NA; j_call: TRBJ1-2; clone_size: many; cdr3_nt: TGTGCCAGCAGTGAACGAATGGGGTTTGGCTACACCTTC; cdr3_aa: CASSERMGFGYTF
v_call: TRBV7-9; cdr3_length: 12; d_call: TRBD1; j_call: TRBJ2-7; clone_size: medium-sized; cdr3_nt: TGTGCCAGCGGGGACAGCCCCTACGAGCAGTACTTC; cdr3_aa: CASGDSPYEQYF
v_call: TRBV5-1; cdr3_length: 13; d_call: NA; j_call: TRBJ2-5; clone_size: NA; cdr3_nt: TGCGCCAGCAGCTTCAGAGCCGGGGAGACCCAGTACTTC; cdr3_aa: CASSFRAGETQYF
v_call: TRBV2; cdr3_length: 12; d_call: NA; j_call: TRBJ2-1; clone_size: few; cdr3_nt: TGTGCCAGCAGTGAAGATAGCGATGAGCAGTTCTTC; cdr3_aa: CASSEDSDEQFF
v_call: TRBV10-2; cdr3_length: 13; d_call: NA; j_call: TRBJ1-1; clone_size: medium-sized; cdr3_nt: TGCGCCAGCAGTGAAAGCAAGAACACTGAAGCTTTCTTT; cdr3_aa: CASSESKNTEAFF
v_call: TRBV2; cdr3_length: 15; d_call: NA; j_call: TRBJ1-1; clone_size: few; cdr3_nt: TGTGCCAGCAGTGTTGGTGTGGGGGGGAACACTGAAGCTTTCTTT; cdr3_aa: CASSVGVGGNTEAFF
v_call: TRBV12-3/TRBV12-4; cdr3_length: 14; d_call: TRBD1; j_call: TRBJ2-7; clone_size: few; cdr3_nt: TGTGCCAGCAGTTTGGGACAGGGCCACTACGAGCAGTACTTC; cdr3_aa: CASSLGQGHYEQYF
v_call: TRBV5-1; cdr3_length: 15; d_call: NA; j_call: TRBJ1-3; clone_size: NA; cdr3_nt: TGCGCCAGCAGCTTGATCCCGCACCAAAGAAACACCATATATTTT; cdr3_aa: CASSLIPHQRNTIYF
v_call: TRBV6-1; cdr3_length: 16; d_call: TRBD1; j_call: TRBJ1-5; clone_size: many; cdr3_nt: TGTGCCAGCAGTGAAGCCCTCAGGGGGGTGGGTCAGCCCCAGCATTTT; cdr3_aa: CASSEALRGVGQPQHF
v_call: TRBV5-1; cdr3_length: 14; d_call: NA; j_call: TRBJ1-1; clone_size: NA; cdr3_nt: TGCGCCAGCAGTGGGACCTGGGGGAACACTGAAGCTTTCTTT; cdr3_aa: CASSGTWGNTEAFF
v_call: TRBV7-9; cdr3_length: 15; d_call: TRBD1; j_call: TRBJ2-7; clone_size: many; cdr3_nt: TGTGCCAGCAGCTTAGTATCAGGGGGCGAACGGGAGCAGTACTTC; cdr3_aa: CASSLVSGGEREQYF
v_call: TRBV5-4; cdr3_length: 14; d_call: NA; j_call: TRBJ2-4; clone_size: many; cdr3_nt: TGTGCCAGCAGCTTGAGAGAGGGTTCGGGCATTCAGTACTTC; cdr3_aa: CASSLREGSGIQYF
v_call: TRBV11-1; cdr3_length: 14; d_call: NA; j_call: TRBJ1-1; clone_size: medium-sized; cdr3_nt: TGTGCCAGCAGCCGGGACGGTTCGAACACTGAAGCTTTCTTT; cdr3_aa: CASSRDGSNTEAFF
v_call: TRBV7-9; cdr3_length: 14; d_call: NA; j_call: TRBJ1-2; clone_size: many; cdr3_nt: TGTGCCAGCAGCTTATCTCATCTTGGCTATGGCTACACCTTC; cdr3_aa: CASSLSHLGYGYTF
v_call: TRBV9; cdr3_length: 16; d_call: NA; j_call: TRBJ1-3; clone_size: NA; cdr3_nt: TGTGCCAGCAGCGTATGGGGGGAGACAGTTGGAAACACCGTATATTTT; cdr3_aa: CASSVWGETVGNTVYF
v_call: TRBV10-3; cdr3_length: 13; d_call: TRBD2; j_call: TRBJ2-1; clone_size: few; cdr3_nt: TGTGCCATCAGTCCAAGCGGGGACAATGAGCAGTTCTTC; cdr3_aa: CAISPSGDNEQFF
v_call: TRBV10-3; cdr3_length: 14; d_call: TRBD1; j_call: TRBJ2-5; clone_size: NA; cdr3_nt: TGTGCCATCAAGTCAGGGGGACAAAAAGAGACCCAGTACTTC; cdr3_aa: CAIKSGGQKETQYF
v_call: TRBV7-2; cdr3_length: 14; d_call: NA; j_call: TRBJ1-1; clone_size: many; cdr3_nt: TGTGCCAGCAGCTTAGGGACGGCGAACACTGAAGCTTTCTTT; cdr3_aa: CASSLGTANTEAFF
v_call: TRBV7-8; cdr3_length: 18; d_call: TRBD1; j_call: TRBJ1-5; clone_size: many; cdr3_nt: TGTGCCAGCAGCTTAGGAAGACAGGGAGGCTATAGCAATCAGCCCCAGCATTTT; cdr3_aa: CASSLGRQGGYSNQPQHF
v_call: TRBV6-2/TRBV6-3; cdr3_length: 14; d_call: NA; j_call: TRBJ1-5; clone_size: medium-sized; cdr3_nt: TGTGCCAGCAGTTACACGGCAGATGATCAGCCCCAGCATTTT; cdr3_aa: CASSYTADDQPQHF
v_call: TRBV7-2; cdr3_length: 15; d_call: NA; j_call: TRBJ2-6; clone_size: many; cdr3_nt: TGTGCCAGCAGCCCCTTCAGCTCTGGGGCCAACGTCCTGACTTTC; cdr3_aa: CASSPFSSGANVLTF
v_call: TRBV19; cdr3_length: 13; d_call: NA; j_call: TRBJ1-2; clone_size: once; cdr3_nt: TGTGCCGCAGGGCCCCAAGCTAACTATGGCTACACCTTC; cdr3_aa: CAAGPQANYGYTF
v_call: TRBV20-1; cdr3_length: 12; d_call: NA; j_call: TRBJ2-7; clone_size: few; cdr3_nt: TGCAGTGCAAACTCAGGTGTCTACGAGCAGTACTTC; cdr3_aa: CSANSGVYEQYF
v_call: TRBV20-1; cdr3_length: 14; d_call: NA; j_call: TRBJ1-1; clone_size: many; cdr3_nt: TGCAGTGCCACAGAGCCAGGGAGATTCACTGAAGCTTTCTTT; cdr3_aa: CSATEPGRFTEAFF
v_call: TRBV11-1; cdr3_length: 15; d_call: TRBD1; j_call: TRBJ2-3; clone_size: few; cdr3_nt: TGTGCCAGCGCCCTCCGACAGGGAAGCACAGATACGCAGTATTTT; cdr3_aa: CASALRQGSTDTQYF
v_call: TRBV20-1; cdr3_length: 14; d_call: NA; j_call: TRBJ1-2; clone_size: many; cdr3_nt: TGCAGTGCTAGGGATAGGGATGGAAATAGTGGCTACACCTTC; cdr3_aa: CSARDRDGNSGYTF
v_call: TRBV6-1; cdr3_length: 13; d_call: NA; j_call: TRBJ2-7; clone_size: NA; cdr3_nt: TGTGCCAGCAGAAACCAGGGAAGCTACGAGCAGTACTTC; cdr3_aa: CASRNQGSYEQYF